The sample holds one count of the clone carrying this TCR beta chain. From germline, CDR1 is ENHRY and CDR2 SYGVKD. V lost 4 bases and J lost 3, with 9 bases in between. The CDR3 contains 13 residues. These data come from a study of blood T cell repertoires in COVID-19. Study background: COVID-19 samples from acute and convalescent phases originated in the United States, Italy and Spain.

In the authors' workflow: Nucleated cell number was recorded as an estimate derived from reference gene primer amplification. Produced via immunoSEQ multiplex PCR; TCRdb's table is partial and in-frame only. That table supplies the V and J calls and clone size; D and trimming were determined from the DNA. This table has about 86,000 clones, roughly three quarters appearing once. The chain carries TRBV10-3 and TRBJ1-2; D is uncertain. Source material: peripheral blood. This clonotype was obtained from a man aged 70 or older with acute or convalescent COVID-19. The CDR3 here is CAISVSGDYGYTF. CDR3 in DNA: TGTGCCATCAGTGTGTCGGGAGACTATGGCTACACCTTC.